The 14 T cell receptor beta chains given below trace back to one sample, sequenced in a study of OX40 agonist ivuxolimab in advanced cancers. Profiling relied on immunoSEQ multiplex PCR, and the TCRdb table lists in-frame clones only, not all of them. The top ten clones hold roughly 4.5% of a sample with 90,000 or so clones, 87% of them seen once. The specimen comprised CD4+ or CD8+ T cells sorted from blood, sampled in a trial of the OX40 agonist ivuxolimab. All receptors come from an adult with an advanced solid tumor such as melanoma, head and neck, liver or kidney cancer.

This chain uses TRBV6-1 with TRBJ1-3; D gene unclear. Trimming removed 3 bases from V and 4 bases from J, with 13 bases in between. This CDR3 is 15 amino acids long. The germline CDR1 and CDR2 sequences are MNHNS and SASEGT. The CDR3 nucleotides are TGTGCCAGCAGTGACTCCCCCGGGCGGGGAAACACCATATATTTT. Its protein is CASSDSPGRGNTIYF.

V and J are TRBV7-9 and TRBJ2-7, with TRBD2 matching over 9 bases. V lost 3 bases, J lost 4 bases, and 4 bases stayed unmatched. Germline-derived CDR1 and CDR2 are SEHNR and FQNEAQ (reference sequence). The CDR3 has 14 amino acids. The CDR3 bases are TGTGCCAGCAGCTTGACTAGCGGCTTTTACGAGCAGTACGTC. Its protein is CASSLTSGFYEQYV.

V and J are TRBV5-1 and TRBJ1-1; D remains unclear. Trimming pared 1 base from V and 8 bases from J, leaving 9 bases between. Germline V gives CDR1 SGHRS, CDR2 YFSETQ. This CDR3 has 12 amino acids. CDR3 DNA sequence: TGCGCCAGCAGCTTGTTGACGGGAGAAGCTTTCTTT. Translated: CASSLLTGEAFF.

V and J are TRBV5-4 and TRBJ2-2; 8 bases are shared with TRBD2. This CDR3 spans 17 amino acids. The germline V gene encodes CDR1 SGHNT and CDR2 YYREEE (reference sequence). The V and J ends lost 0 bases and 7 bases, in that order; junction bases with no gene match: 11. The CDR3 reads CASSLELTSGDLGELFF. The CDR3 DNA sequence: TGTGCCAGCAGCTTGGAGCTTACTAGCGGTGACCTCGGGGAGCTGTTTTTT. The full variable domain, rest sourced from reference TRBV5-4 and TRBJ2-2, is ETGVTQSPTHLIKTRGQQVTLRCSSQSGHNTVSWYQQALGQGPQFIFQYYREEENGRGNFPPRFSGLQFPNYSSELNVNALELDDSALYLCASSLELTSGDLGELFFGEGSRLTVL.

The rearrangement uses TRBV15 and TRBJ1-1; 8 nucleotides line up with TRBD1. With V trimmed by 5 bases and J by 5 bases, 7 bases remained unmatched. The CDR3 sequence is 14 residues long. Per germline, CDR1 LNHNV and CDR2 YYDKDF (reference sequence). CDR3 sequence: CATSVKQGGTEAFF. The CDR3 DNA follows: TGTGCCACCAGCGTGAAACAGGGGGGAACTGAAGCTTTCTTT.

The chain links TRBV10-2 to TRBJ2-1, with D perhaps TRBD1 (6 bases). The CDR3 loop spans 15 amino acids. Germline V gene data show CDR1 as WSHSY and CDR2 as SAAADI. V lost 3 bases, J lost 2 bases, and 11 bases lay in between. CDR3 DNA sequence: TGCGCCAGCAGTGATTCAGGGGCCCCCTACAATGAGCAGTTCTTC. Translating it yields CASSDSGAPYNEQFF.

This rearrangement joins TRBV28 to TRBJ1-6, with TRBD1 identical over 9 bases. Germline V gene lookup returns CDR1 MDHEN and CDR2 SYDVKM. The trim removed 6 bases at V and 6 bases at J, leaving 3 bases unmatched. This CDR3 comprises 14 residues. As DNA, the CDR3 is TGTGCCAGCAGGCGACAGGGGGTTAATTCACCCCTCCACTTT. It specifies CASRRQGVNSPLHF.

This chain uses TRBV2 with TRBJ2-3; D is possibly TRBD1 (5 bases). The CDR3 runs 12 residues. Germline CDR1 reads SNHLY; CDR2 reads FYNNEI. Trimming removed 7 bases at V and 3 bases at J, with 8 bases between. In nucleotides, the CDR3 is TGTGCCAGCAACCAGGGAACAGATACGCAGTATTTT. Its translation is CASNQGTDTQYF. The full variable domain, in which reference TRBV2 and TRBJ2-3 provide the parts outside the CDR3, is EPEVTQTPSHQVTQMGQEVILRCVPISNHLYFYWYRQILGQKVEFLVSFYNNEISEKSEIFDDQFSVERPDGSNFTLKIRSTKLEDSAMYFCASNQGTDTQYFGPGTRLTVL.

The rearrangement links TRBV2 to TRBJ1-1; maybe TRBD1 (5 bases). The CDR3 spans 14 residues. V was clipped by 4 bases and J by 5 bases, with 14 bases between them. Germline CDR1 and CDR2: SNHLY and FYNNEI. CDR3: CASSVGGERTEAFF. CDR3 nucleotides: TGTGCCAGCAGTGTTGGGGGGGAGAGGACTGAAGCTTTCTTT.

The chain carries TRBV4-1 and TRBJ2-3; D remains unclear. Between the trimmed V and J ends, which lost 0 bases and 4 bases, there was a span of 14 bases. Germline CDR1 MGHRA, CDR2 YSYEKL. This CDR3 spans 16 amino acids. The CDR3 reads CASSQDWGASADTQYF. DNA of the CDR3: TGCGCCAGCAGCCAAGATTGGGGTGCGTCCGCAGATACGCAGTATTTT.

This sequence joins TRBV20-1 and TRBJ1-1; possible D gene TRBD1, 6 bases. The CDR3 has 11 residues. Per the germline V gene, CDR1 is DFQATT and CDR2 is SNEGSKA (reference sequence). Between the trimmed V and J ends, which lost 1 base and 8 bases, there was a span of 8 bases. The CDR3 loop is CSARVQGEAFF. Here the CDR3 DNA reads TGCAGTGCTAGAGTACAGGGAGAAGCTTTCTTT.

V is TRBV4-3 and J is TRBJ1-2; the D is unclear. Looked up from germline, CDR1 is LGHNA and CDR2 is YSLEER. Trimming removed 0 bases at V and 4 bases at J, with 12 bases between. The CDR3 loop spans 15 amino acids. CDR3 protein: CASSQDLTAAYGYTF. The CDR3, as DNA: TGCGCCAGCAGCCAAGATCTAACAGCAGCCTATGGCTACACCTTC.

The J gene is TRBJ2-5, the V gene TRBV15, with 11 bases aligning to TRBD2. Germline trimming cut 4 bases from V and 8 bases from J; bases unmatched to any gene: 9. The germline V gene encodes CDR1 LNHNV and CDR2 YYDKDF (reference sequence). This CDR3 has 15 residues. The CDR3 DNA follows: TGTGCCACCAGCACAATAGCGGGAGGGCTTGATACCCAGTACTTC. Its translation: CATSTIAGGLDTQYF.

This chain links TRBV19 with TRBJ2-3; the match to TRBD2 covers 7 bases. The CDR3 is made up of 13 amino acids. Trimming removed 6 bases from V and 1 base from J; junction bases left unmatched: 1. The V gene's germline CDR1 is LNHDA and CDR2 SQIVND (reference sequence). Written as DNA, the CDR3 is TGTGCCAGTAGGGGAGGGGGCACAGATACGCAGTATTTT. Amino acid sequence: CASRGGGTDTQYF.